A selection of T cell receptor beta chains follows, all from one sample in a study of spatial heterogeneity in lung cancer. TCRdb re-analysed the 5' RACE reads in MiXCR, keeping a single row per CDR3 protein. The repertoire includes around 110,000 distinct CDR3 sequences, more than 9% of them detected once, and roughly 17% sits in the top ten. The sequencing used PBMCs, collected at follow-up. Receptors were obtained from a male donor with early-stage non-small cell lung cancer. Both conserved end residues are part of each CDR3. The D gene is left open where the match is weak. Rows give clone size only sometimes, using once, few, many, or a class for an expanded clone.

cdr3_aa cdr3_nt j_call v_call d_call clone_size
CATTQGYEQFF TGTGCCACAACGCAGGGGTATGAGCAGTTCTTC TRBJ2-1 TRBV15 NA few
CASSPRQGASTDTQYF TGTGCCAGCTCACCTAGACAGGGGGCTAGCACAGATACGCAGTATTTT TRBJ2-3 TRBV18 TRBD1 many
CAISNRRTNQPQHF TGTGCCATCAGTAATAGGCGGACCAATCAGCCCCAGCATTTT TRBJ1-5 TRBV10-3 NA many
CASSLARGLAGAQETQYF TGTGCCAGCAGCTTAGCACGAGGATTAGCGGGGGCCCAAGAGACCCAGTACTTC TRBJ2-5 TRBV11-1 TRBD2 many
CSARFGPAGALHF TGCAGTGCTAGATTCGGGCCGGCTGGGGCCCTCCACTTT TRBJ1-6 TRBV20-1 NA NA
CASNRQGEETQYF TGCGCCAGCAACAGACAGGGGGAAGAGACCCAGTACTTC TRBJ2-5 TRBV4-1 TRBD1 few
CASSTLTWSRARQRLISYEQYF TGCGCCAGCAGCACCCTAACATGGTCAAGGGCGCGTCAGCGCTTAATATCCTACGAGCAGTACTTC TRBJ2-7 TRBV10-2 NA many
CASGVGGSYEQYF TGTGCCAGCGGGGTTGGAGGTTCCTACGAGCAGTACTTC TRBJ2-7 TRBV7-3 NA NA
CASSTGDSDTQYF TGTGCCAGTTCGACAGGGGACTCAGATACGCAGTATTTT TRBJ2-3 TRBV2 TRBD1 few
CAIKGRGLGELFF TGTGCCATCAAAGGAAGGGGGCTCGGGGAGCTGTTTTTT TRBJ2-2 TRBV10-3 TRBD1 many
CASTGTSGGNYEQYF TGTGCCAGCACCGGGACTAGCGGGGGGAACTACGAGCAGTACTTC TRBJ2-7 TRBV9 TRBD2 NA
CASRLGLAGGRGTGELFF TGTGCCAGCAGACTCGGACTAGCGGGGGGGCGTGGCACCGGGGAGCTGTTTTTT TRBJ2-2 TRBV12-3/TRBV12-4 TRBD2 NA
CASSHRGTNTGELFF TGTGCCAGCAGCCACCGCGGGACCAACACCGGGGAGCTGTTTTTT TRBJ2-2 TRBV11-2 NA NA
CSAVETSNQPQHF TGCAGTGCTGTCGAGACTAGCAATCAGCCCCAGCATTTT TRBJ1-5 TRBV20-1 NA few
CASRQEGTNQPQHF TGTGCCAGCAGACAAGAGGGTACTAATCAGCCCCAGCATTTT TRBJ1-5 TRBV12-3/TRBV12-4 NA few
CASSLFRAGRNTGELFF TGTGCCAGCAGCTTATTCCGAGCGGGGAGGAACACCGGGGAGCTGTTTTTT TRBJ2-2 TRBV7-2 TRBD2 few
CASRSTGGYEQYF TGTGCCAGCAGGTCGACAGGGGGTTACGAGCAGTACTTC TRBJ2-7 TRBV11-2 TRBD1 NA
CASSFGPQGADTQYF TGTGCCAGCAGCTTTGGGCCACAGGGTGCCGATACGCAGTATTTT TRBJ2-3 TRBV5-6 NA many
CASSPGTGHYGYTF TGCGCCAGCAGCCCGGGGACAGGCCACTATGGCTACACCTTC TRBJ1-2 TRBV5-1 TRBD1 few
CASSESGQGASRGNGYTF TGCGCCAGCAGTGAGTCTGGGCAGGGGGCGTCCAGGGGAAATGGCTACACCTTC TRBJ1-2 TRBV10-2 TRBD1 NA
CASSQIRTGANTGELFF TGTGCCAGCAGCCAAATACGGACAGGAGCGAACACCGGGGAGCTGTTTTTT TRBJ2-2 TRBV3-1 TRBD1 NA
CASSFKDTQYF TGTGCCAGCAGCTTCAAGGATACGCAGTATTTT TRBJ2-3 TRBV7-2 NA NA
CSAFTAGANVLTF TGCAGTGCTTTTACGGCCGGGGCCAACGTCCTGACTTTC TRBJ2-6 TRBV20-1 NA few